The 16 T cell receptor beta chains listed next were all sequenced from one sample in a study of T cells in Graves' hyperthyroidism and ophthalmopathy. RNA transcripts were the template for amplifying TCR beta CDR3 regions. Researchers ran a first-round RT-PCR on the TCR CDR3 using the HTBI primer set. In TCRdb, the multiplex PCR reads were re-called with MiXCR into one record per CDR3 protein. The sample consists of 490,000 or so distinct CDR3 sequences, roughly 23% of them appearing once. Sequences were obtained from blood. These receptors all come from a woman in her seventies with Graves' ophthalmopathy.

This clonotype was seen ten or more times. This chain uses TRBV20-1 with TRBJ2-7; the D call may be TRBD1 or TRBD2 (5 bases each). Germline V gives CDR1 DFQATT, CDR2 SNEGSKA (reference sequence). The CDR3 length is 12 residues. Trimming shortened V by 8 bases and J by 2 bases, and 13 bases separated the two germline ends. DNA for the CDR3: TGCAGTTTGGGGCTCGGGACCTACGAGCAGTACTTC. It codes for CSLGLGTYEQYF.

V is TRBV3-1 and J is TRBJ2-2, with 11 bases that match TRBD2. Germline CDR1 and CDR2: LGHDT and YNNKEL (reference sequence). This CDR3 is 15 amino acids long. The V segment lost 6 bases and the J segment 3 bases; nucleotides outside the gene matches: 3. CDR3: CASRPLAGDTGELFF. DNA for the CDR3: TGTGCCAGCAGGCCACTAGCGGGGGACACCGGGGAGCTGTTTTTT.

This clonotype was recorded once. The CDR3 DNA sequence: TGTGCCAGTAGTATAGGGACAGGGGGAAGAGATACGCAGTATTTT. Amino acid sequence: CASSIGTGGRDTQYF. The chain employs TRBV19 and TRBJ2-3; 10 bases map to TRBD1. Per the germline V gene, CDR1 is LNHDA and CDR2 is SQIVND (reference sequence). This CDR3 has 15 residues. V trimming: 1 base; J trimming: 5 bases; junction bases outside the gene matches: 3.

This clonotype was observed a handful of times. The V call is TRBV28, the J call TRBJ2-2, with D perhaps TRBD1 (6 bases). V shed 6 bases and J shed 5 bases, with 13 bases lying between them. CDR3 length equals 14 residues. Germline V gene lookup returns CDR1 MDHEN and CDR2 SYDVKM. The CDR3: CASSHDRLTGELFF. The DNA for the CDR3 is TGTGCCAGCAGCCACGACAGGCTGACCGGGGAGCTGTTTTTT.

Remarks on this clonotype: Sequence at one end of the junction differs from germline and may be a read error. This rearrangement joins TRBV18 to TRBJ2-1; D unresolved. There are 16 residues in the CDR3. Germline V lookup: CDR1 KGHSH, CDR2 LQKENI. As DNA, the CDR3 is TGTGCCAGCTCACCACTAAAGTCCGGCCCATCCGATGAGGAGTTCTTC. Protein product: CASSPLKSGPSDEEFF.

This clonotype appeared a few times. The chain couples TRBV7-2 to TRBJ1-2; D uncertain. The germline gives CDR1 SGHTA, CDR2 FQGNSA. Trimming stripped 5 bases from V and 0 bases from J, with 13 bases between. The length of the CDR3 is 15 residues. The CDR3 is CASSLSSGANYGYTF. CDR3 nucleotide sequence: TGTGCCAGCAGCCTAAGCAGCGGCGCTAACTATGGCTACACCTTC.

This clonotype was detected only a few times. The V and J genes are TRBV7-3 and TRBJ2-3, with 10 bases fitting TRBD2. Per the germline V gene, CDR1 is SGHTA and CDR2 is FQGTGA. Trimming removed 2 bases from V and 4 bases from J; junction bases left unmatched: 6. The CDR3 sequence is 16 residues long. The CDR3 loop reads CASSLSGTSAADTQYF. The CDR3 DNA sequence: TGTGCCAGCAGCTTATCCGGGACTAGCGCAGCAGATACGCAGTATTTT. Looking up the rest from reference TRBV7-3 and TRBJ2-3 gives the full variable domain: GAGVSQTPSNKVTEKGKYVELRCDPISGHTALYWYRQSLGQGPEFLIYFQGTGAADDSGLPNDRFFAVRPEGSVSTLKIQRTERGDSAVYLCASSLSGTSAADTQYFGPGTRLTVL.

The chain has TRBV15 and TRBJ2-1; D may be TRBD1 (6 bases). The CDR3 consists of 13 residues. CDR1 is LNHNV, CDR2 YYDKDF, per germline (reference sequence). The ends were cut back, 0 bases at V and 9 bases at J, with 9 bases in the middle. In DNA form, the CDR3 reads TGTGCCACCAGCAGAGATCAGGGGAGTGAGCAGTTCTTC. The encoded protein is CATSRDQGSEQFF. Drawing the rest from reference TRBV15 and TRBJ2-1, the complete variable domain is DAMVIQNPRYQVTQFGKPVTLSCSQTLNHNVMYWYQQKSSQAPKLLFHYYDKDFNNEADTPDNFQSRRPNTSFCFLDIRSPGLGDTAMYLCATSRDQGSEQFFGPGTRLTVL.

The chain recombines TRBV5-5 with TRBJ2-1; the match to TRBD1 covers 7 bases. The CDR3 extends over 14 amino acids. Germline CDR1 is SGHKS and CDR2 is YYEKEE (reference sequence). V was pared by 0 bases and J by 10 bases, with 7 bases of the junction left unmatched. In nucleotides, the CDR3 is TGTGCCAGCAGCTTGGGACAGGGCGCGTGGGAGCAGTTCTTC. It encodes CASSLGQGAWEQFF.

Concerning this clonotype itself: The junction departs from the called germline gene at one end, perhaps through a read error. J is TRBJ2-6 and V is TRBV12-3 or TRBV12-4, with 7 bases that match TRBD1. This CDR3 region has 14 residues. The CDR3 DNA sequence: TGTGCCAGCAGTACAGGGGCTGGGGCCAACATCCTGACTTTC. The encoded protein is CASSTGAGANILTF.

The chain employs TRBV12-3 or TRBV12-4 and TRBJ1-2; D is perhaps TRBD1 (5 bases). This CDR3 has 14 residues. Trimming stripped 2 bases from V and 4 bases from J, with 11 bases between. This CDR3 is CASSLMDTFYGYTF. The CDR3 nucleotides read TGTGCCAGCAGTTTAATGGACACTTTCTATGGCTACACCTTC.

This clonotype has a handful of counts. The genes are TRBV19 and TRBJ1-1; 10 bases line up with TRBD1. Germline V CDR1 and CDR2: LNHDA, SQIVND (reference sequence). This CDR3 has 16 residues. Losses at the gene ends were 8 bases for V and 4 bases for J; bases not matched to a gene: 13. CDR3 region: CASAPGQGRVFTEAFF. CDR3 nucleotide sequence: TGTGCCAGTGCCCCGGGACAGGGGCGGGTGTTCACTGAAGCTTTCTTT.

The CDR3 sequence: CSGAGRGQYEQYF. The CDR3 DNA is TGCAGTGGGGCCGGCAGGGGTCAGTACGAGCAGTACTTC. The V gene is TRBV20-1, the J gene TRBJ2-7; TRBD1 might be the D (6 bases). Germline CDR1 and CDR2: DFQATT and SNEGSKA (reference sequence). The CDR3 is 13 residues long. V lost 7 bases, J lost 4 bases, and 17 bases lay in between.

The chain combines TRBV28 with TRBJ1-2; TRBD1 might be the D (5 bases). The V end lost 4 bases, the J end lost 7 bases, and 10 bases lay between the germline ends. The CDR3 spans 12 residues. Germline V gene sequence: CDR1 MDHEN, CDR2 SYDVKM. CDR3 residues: CASSSGQRGYTF. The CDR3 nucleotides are TGTGCCAGCAGTTCCGGACAACGTGGCTACACCTTC.

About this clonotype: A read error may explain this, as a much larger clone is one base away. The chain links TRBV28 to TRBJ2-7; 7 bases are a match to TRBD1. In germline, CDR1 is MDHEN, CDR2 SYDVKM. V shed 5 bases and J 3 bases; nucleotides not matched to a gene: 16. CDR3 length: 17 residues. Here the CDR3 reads CASSITGTAPGNYEQYF. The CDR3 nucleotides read TGTGCCAGCAGTATAACCGGGACAGCTCCTGGGAACTACGAGCAGTACTTC.

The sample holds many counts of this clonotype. Here the CDR3 reads CASSLSRGEQYF. The CDR3 bases are TGTGCCAGCAGCTTATCCAGGGGCGAGCAGTACTTC. V gene TRBV11-2 combines with J gene TRBJ2-7; weak D call: TRBD1 (6 bases). Per germline, CDR1 SGHAT and CDR2 FQNNGV. V was shortened by 2 bases and J by 6 bases, with 8 bases between the two germline ends. The CDR3 sequence is 12 residues long.